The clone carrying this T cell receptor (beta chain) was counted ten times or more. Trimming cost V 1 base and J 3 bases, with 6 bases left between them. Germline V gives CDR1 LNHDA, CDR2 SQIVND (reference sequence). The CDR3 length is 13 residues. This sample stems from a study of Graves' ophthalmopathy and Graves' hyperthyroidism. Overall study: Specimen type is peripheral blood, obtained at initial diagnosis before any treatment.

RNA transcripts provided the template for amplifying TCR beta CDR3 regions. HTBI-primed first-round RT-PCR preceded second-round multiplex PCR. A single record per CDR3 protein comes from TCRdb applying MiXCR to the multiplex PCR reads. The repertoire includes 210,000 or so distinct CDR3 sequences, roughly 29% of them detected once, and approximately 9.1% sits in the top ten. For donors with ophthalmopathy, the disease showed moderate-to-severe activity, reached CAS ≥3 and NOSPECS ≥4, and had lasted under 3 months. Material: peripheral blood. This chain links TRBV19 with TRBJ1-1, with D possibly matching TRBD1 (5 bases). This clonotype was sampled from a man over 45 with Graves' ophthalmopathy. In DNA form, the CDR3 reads TGTGCCAGTAGTATAGGCAGGGACACTGAAGCTTTCTTT. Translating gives CASSIGRDTEAFF.